The rows below give T cell receptor beta chains drawn from one sample of a study of cytomegalovirus exposure and HLA in healthy donors. Assay used: immunoSEQ multiplex PCR; TCRdb lists only in-frame clones, some missing. The sample shows fewer than 250,000 clones, roughly 80% of them seen only once. Sequenced: PBMCs. The receptors were gathered from a woman aged 50 to 60 in good health and CMV-seronegative. Both conserved end residues are part of each CDR3. A D gene is named only where the DNA matches it firmly. Not all rows give a size; the values are once, few, many and, for expanded clones, a class.

J	V	D	size	CDR3	DNA
TRBJ2-3	TRBV5-1	TRBD2	NA	CASSLARTSGASTDTQYF	TGCGCCAGCAGCTTGGCACGGACTAGCGGAGCTAGCACAGATACGCAGTATTTT
TRBJ1-2	TRBV29-1	NA	NA	CSVERVSGFYGYTF	TGCAGCGTTGAACGGGTTTCAGGGTTCTATGGCTACACCTTC
TRBJ2-3	TRBV6-1	NA	NA	CASSVASGTDTQYF	TGTGCCAGCAGTGTAGCAAGCGGCACAGATACGCAGTATTTT
TRBJ2-7	TRBV29-1	NA	NA	CSVSGTRPYEQYF	TGCAGCGTTTCCGGGACACGTCCTTACGAGCAGTACTTC
TRBJ1-2	TRBV18	NA	NA	CASSPKGRDGYTF	TGTGCCAGCTCACCAAAAGGGCGGGATGGCTACACCTTC
TRBJ2-1	TRBV4-2	NA	NA	CASSPRPGLLPHNEQFF	TGTGCCAGCAGCCCCCGGCCAGGACTGCTCCCTCACAATGAGCAGTTCTTC
TRBJ1-1	TRBV7-6	TRBD1	few	CASSLNEGQGMNTEAFF	TGTGCCAGCAGCTTAAACGAAGGACAGGGGATGAACACTGAAGCTTTCTTT
TRBJ2-3	TRBV9	NA	few	CASSVAGVSTDTQYF	TGTGCCAGCAGCGTAGCGGGGGTTAGCACAGATACGCAGTATTTT
TRBJ1-5	TRBV19	TRBD1	NA	CASTDRGGNQPQHF	TGTGCCAGTACTGACAGGGGAGGCAATCAGCCCCAGCATTTT
TRBJ2-7	TRBV25-1	TRBD1	NA	CASSKGQGVHEQYF	TGTGCCAGCAGTAAGGGACAGGGGGTCCACGAGCAGTACTTC
TRBJ2-1	TRBV11-1	NA	once	CASSPPGSYNEQFF	TGTGCCAGCAGCCCACCAGGCTCCTACAATGAGCAGTTCTTC